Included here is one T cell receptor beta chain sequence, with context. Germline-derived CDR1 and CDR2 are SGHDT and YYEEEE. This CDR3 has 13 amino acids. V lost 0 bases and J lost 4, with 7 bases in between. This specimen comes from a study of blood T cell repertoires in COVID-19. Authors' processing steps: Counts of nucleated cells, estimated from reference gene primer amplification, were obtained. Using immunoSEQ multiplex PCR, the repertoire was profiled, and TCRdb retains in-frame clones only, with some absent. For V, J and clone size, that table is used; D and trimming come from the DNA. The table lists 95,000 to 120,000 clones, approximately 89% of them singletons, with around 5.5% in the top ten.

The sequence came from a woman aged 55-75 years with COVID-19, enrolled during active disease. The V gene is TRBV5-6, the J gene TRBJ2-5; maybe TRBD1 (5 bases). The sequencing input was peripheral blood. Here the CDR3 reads CASSLGQRETQYF. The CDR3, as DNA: TGTGCCAGCAGCTTGGGACAGAGAGAGACCCAGTACTTC.